The rows below give T cell receptor beta chains drawn from one sample of a study of blood T cell repertoires in COVID-19. Clones were read by immunoSEQ multiplex PCR, and TCRdb kept only the in-frame ones, dropping some. The sample records approximately 75,000 clones, around 83% being singletons. The specimen sequenced was peripheral blood. These receptors all stem from a woman aged 50 to 65 with acute or convalescent COVID-19. CDR3s include the opening cysteine and the closing phenylalanine or tryptophan. Each record gives: clone size, J gene, D gene, V gene, CDR3 protein, CDR3 DNA. A D gene is named only where the DNA matches it firmly. Clone size is not always given. Where it is, it says once, few, many or a class for expanded clones.

-	TRBJ2-1	TRBD2	TRBV27	CASKGLSSYNEQFF	TGTGCCAGCAAGGGACTAAGCTCCTACAATGAGCAGTTCTTC
-	TRBJ2-1	TRBD2	TRBV10-3	CAISESGRAAGGEQFF	TGTGCCATCAGTGAGTCCGGGCGGGCGGCGGGGGGTGAGCAGTTCTTC
-	TRBJ2-1	TRBD2	TRBV13	CASSYTVAGGSYNEQFF	TGTGCCAGCAGCTACACAGTAGCGGGAGGCTCCTACAATGAGCAGTTCTTC
-	TRBJ2-5	-	TRBV30	CAWSVNYLETQYF	TGTGCCTGGAGTGTAAACTATCTAGAGACCCAGTACTTC
-	TRBJ2-3	-	TRBV7-9	CASSLPGKDTQYF	TGTGCCAGCAGCTTACCAGGGAAGGATACGCAGTATTTT
-	TRBJ1-5	-	TRBV11-2	CASSFDGNQPQHF	TGTGCCAGCAGCTTTGACGGGAATCAGCCCCAGCATTTT
-	TRBJ2-3	TRBD2	TRBV5-1	CASSLPAGGADTQYF	TGCGCCAGCAGCTTGCCCGCGGGAGGTGCAGATACGCAGTATTTT
-	TRBJ2-1	TRBD2	TRBV7-3	CASSPQAGPSNEQFF	TGTGCCAGCAGCCCGCAAGCGGGGCCAAGCAATGAGCAGTTCTTC
-	TRBJ1-2	-	TRBV3-1/TRBV3-2	CASSQDNGGNGYTF	TGTGCCAGCAGCCAAGACAATGGGGGCAATGGCTACACCTTC
-	TRBJ2-2	-	TRBV5-1	CASSLDRAQPTGELFF	TGCGCCAGCAGCTTGGACAGGGCGCAACCCACCGGGGAGCTGTTTTTT
-	TRBJ2-3	-	TRBV19	CASSLGASTDTQYF	TGTGCCAGTAGCCTAGGGGCTAGCACAGATACGCAGTATTTT
-	TRBJ2-1	TRBD2	TRBV7-7	CASSLALGGSDEQFF	TGTGCCAGCAGCTTAGCGCTGGGCGGGAGCGATGAGCAGTTCTTC
-	TRBJ1-2	-	TRBV28	CASSPPLGPGGYTF	TGTGCCAGCAGCCCCCCCCTTGGCCCGGGGGGCTACACCTTC
-	TRBJ2-2	-	TRBV9	CASSSRGGAVGELFF	TGTGCCAGCAGCTCGAGAGGGGGAGCGGTCGGGGAGCTGTTTTTT
-	TRBJ2-5	-	TRBV6-5	CASKEGGWVGETQYF	TGTGCCAGCAAGGAAGGAGGGTGGGTCGGAGAGACCCAGTACTTC
-	TRBJ2-5	-	TRBV7-7	CASSSTERETQYF	TGTGCTAGCAGTTCCACAGAACGAGAGACCCAGTACTTC
-	TRBJ1-6	TRBD1	TRBV6-5	CASSTTGDSPLHF	TGTGCCAGCAGTACAACAGGGGATTCACCCCTCCACTTT
-	TRBJ2-3	-	TRBV27	CASSWGGEATDTQYF	TGTGCCAGCAGTTGGGGCGGGGAGGCCACAGATACGCAGTATTTT
-	TRBJ2-7	TRBD1	TRBV19	CASSLLRTGGFDEQYF	TGTGCCAGTAGTCTTCTGAGGACAGGGGGCTTCGACGAGCAGTACTTC
-	TRBJ2-2	-	TRBV9	CASSVAILNTGELFF	TGTGCCAGCAGCGTAGCTATACTAAACACCGGGGAGCTGTTTTTT
-	TRBJ2-1	-	TRBV4-3	CASSQAGAHSVRLDNEQFF	TGCGCCAGCAGCCAAGCAGGGGCGCATAGCGTACGTTTAGACAATGAGCAGTTCTTC
-	TRBJ2-3	TRBD2	TRBV5-1	CASSTDPGLAGGQYF	TGCGCCAGCAGCACGGACCCGGGACTAGCGGGAGGGCAGTATTTT
-	TRBJ1-1	TRBD1	TRBV7-6	CASSLDPDRGSTEAFF	TGTGCCAGCAGCTTAGACCCGGACAGGGGAAGCACTGAAGCTTTCTTT
-	TRBJ1-1	-	TRBV29-1	CSVAQGVGTEAFF	TGCAGCGTCGCACAGGGCGTAGGCACTGAAGCTTTCTTT
-	TRBJ2-1	TRBD2	TRBV5-1	CASSPGTSGYNEQFF	TGCGCCAGCAGCCCCGGGACTAGCGGGTACAATGAGCAGTTCTTC
-	TRBJ1-3	-	TRBV14	CASSLFFSGNTIYF	TGTGCCAGCAGTCTCTTTTTCTCTGGAAACACCATATATTTT
-	TRBJ2-5	TRBD1	TRBV5-5	CASSLGTGGPETQYF	TGTGCCAGCAGCTTGGGCACAGGGGGACCAGAGACCCAGTACTTC
-	TRBJ2-2	TRBD2	TRBV19	CASRTKGLAGAAGELFF	TGTGCCAGTAGGACTAAGGGACTAGCGGGAGCTGCCGGGGAGCTGTTTTTT
-	TRBJ1-4	TRBD1	TRBV3-1/TRBV3-2	CASSVGQGLGEKLFF	TGTGCCAGCAGCGTAGGACAGGGGTTAGGTGAAAAACTGTTTTTT
-	TRBJ2-1	-	TRBV19	CASTPDRSTYNEQFF	TGTGCCAGTACTCCAGACAGGAGTACCTACAATGAGCAGTTCTTC
-	TRBJ2-7	-	TRBV11-2	CASSPSGHWTKLYEQYF	TGTGCCAGCAGCCCTTCCGGCCATTGGACTAAACTCTACGAGCAGTACTTC
-	TRBJ2-4	-	TRBV4-3	CASSQELLVNIQYF	TGCGCCAGCAGCCAAGAACTACTAGTAAACATTCAGTACTTC
-	TRBJ1-3	-	TRBV6-6	CASSYLLGGSGNTIYF	TGTGCCAGCAGTTACCTCCTGGGGGGCTCTGGAAACACCATATATTTT
-	TRBJ2-2	-	TRBV18	CASSLSDENTGELFF	TGTGCCAGCTCACTTAGCGACGAGAACACCGGGGAGCTGTTTTTT
-	TRBJ2-5	-	TRBV7-2	CASSASRIQETQYF	TGTGCCAGCAGCGCCTCTAGAATCCAAGAGACCCAGTACTTC
-	TRBJ1-5	-	TRBV7-2	CASSLDTSNQPQHF	TGTGCCAGCAGTCTCGACACTAGCAATCAGCCCCAGCATTTT
-	TRBJ1-4	-	TRBV18	CASSPFTTTTNEKLFF	TGTGCCAGCTCACCCTTTACTACCACAACTAATGAAAAACTGTTTTTT
-	TRBJ2-1	-	TRBV10-3	CAISGGSGQLNEQFF	TGTGCCATCAGTGGGGGTTCTGGACAGCTAAATGAGCAGTTCTTC
-	TRBJ1-1	-	TRBV18	CASSPQGQNTEAFF	TGTGCCAGCTCACCCCAGGGTCAGAACACTGAAGCTTTCTTT
-	TRBJ2-5	TRBD2	TRBV5-1	CASSLVAGLGVETQYF	TGCGCCAGCAGCTTGGTGGCTGGACTAGGGGTAGAGACCCAGTACTTC
-	TRBJ2-1	TRBD2	TRBV5-1	CASRGTSGLNPSYNEQFF	TGCGCCAGTCGGGGGACTAGCGGGTTAAACCCGTCCTACAATGAGCAGTTCTTC
-	TRBJ2-7	TRBD2	TRBV7-2	CASTLAGGPYEQYF	TGTGCCAGCACCCTAGCGGGAGGACCCTACGAGCAGTACTTC
few	TRBJ2-4	-	TRBV18	CASSPSGGKNIQYF	TGTGCCAGCTCACCATCAGGGGGGAAAAACATTCAGTACTTC
-	TRBJ2-1	TRBD1	TRBV5-1	CASSVQGADNEQFF	TGCGCCAGCAGCGTTCAGGGGGCAGACAATGAGCAGTTCTTC
-	TRBJ2-2	TRBD2	TRBV6-5	CASSLAGGGGELFF	TGTGCCAGCTCTCTTGCGGGGGGGGGCGGGGAGCTGTTTTTT
-	TRBJ1-4	TRBD1	TRBV4-2	CASRGQGGDEKLFF	TGTGCCAGCAGGGGACAGGGTGGCGACGAAAAACTGTTTTTT
-	TRBJ2-3	TRBD2	TRBV9	CASSALAGGTDTQYF	TGTGCCAGCAGCGCGCTAGCGGGGGGAACAGATACGCAGTATTTT
-	TRBJ2-1	TRBD2	TRBV5-6	CASSFWSASAGGYEQFF	TGTGCCAGCAGCTTTTGGTCCGCGTCAGCGGGGGGCTATGAGCAGTTCTTC
-	TRBJ1-1	TRBD1	TRBV12-3/TRBV12-4	CASRTDRGTEAFF	TGTGCCAGCAGAACGGACAGGGGCACTGAAGCTTTCTTT
few	TRBJ2-1	TRBD2	TRBV7-3	CASSLLAGVPNEQFF	TGTGCCAGCAGCTTATTAGCGGGGGTCCCCAATGAGCAGTTCTTC
-	TRBJ2-3	-	TRBV5-1	CASSSGTLRSDTQYF	TGCGCCAGCAGCTCCGGGACTCTCCGATCAGATACGCAGTATTTT
few	TRBJ2-2	TRBD2	TRBV7-6	CASSGLAPQTGELFF	TGTGCCAGCAGCGGACTAGCACCTCAAACCGGGGAGCTGTTTTTT
-	TRBJ2-2	-	TRBV19	CASSIATTHTGELFF	TGTGCCAGTAGTATTGCTACTACTCACACCGGGGAGCTGTTTTTT
-	TRBJ2-3	TRBD2	TRBV6-6	CASSPPSGGHLTLTDTQYF	TGTGCCAGCAGTCCCCCTAGCGGGGGCCACCTTACCCTCACAGATACGCAGTATTTT
-	TRBJ2-5	-	TRBV19	CASSMTGQSPGQGSQYF	TGTGCCAGTAGTATGACCGGACAGTCCCCAGGCCAAGGGTCCCAGTACTTC